These T cell receptor beta chains were read from a single sample in a study of cytomegalovirus exposure and HLA in healthy donors. TCRdb's table, derived via immunoSEQ multiplex PCR, lists solely in-frame clones and lacks some. The sample comprises approximately 100,000 clones, around two thirds of which are singletons, and 3.5% to 4% rests with the top ten. The sample consisted of PBMCs. These receptor sequences come from a man between 25 and 39 years old in good health and CMV-seropositive. CDR3s include the opening cysteine and the closing phenylalanine or tryptophan. A D gene is named only where the DNA matches it firmly. Some rows mark clone size as missing; the rest say once, few, many or name a class of expanded clone.

size | D | J | V | length | DNA | CDR3
NA | NA | TRBJ1-1 | TRBV7-9 | 17 | TGTGCCAGCAGCTTAGCTGGGCGGCGAGGGTTGAACACTGAAGCTTTCTTT | CASSLAGRRGLNTEAFF
once | TRBD1 | TRBJ1-2 | TRBV6-5 | 15 | TGTGCCAGCAGTGGACCAACAGGGGCCGGCGGGGGCTACACCTTC | CASSGPTGAGGGYTF
NA | NA | TRBJ2-6 | TRBV6-5 | 14 | TGTGCCGCGGGACTTTACTCTGGGGCCAACGTCCTGACTTTC | CAAGLYSGANVLTF
NA | TRBD2 | TRBJ2-5 | TRBV5-1 | 17 | TGCGCCAGCAGCTTGGCCGGACTAGCGGGGAGCAAAGGGACCCAGTACTTC | CASSLAGLAGSKGTQYF
NA | TRBD1 | TRBJ1-1 | TRBV19 | 13 | TGTGCCAGTAGTTGGGACAGGGCCACTGAAGCTTTCTTT | CASSWDRATEAFF
NA | NA | TRBJ2-7 | TRBV5-1 | 13 | TGCGCCAGCAGCCTAACTTCAGGGTGGGAGCAGTACTTC | CASSLTSGWEQYF
NA | NA | TRBJ2-1 | TRBV7-8 | 15 | TGTGCTAGCAGCGGCTCAAGGGGATCCTACAATGAGCAGTTCTTC | CASSGSRGSYNEQFF
NA | TRBD1 | TRBJ2-2 | TRBV6-4 | 14 | TGTGCCAGCAGCCCGACAGGGGCTGTAGGGGAGCTGTTTTTT | CASSPTGAVGELFF
few | NA | TRBJ2-7 | TRBV19 | 14 | TGTGCCAGCCAGGAGGGACTCTACTCCTACGAGCAGTACTTC | CASQEGLYSYEQYF
NA | NA | TRBJ1-2 | TRBV27 | 11 | TGTGCCAGCAGTTCCGGGGGAGGCTACACCTTC | CASSSGGGYTF
once | NA | TRBJ2-7 | TRBV19 | 12 | TGTGCCAGTAGTCTATCAGGGGACGAGCAGTACTTC | CASSLSGDEQYF
NA | NA | TRBJ2-1 | TRBV5-4 | 13 | TGTGCCAGCAGCTTCAGGGCCAGCAATGAGCAGTTCTTC | CASSFRASNEQFF
once | TRBD1 | TRBJ1-4 | TRBV6-6 | 15 | TGTGCCAGCAGTGGCGCGGGACAGGGTCACGAAAAACTGTTTTTT | CASSGAGQGHEKLFF
NA | TRBD2 | TRBJ2-5 | TRBV4-1 | 17 | TGCGCCAGCAGCCAACAATGGGGAGCGGGGGGGCAAGAGACCCAGTACTTC | CASSQQWGAGGQETQYF
few | TRBD2 | TRBJ2-5 | TRBV9 | 15 | TGTGCCAGCAGCGTAGGGCTAGCGGGGGCAGAGACCCAGTACTTC | CASSVGLAGAETQYF
NA | NA | TRBJ1-6 | TRBV6-5 | 13 | TGTGCCAGCAGTTACTCCAGGGATTCACCCCTCCACTTT | CASSYSRDSPLHF
once | TRBD2 | TRBJ2-3 | TRBV5-1 | 15 | TGCGCCAGCAGTTTTACTAGCGGTGGGGCAGATACGCAGTATTTT | CASSFTSGGADTQYF
NA | NA | TRBJ1-1 | TRBV7-9 | 15 | TGTGCCAGCAGCGACAACAGGGTGGGCAACACTGAAGCTTTCTTT | CASSDNRVGNTEAFF
NA | NA | TRBJ2-7 | TRBV5-4 | 13 | TGTGCCAGCAGCTTGCAGATCAACGGGGAGCAGTACTTC | CASSLQINGEQYF
NA | NA | TRBJ1-1 | TRBV30 | 13 | TGTGCCTGGACTATCCCCATGAACACTGAAGCTTTCTTT | CAWTIPMNTEAFF
NA | TRBD2 | TRBJ2-3 | TRBV5-1 | 16 | TGCGCCAGCAGCTTGAGCCTAGCGGGGAGTGCAGATACGCAGTATTTT | CASSLSLAGSADTQYF
NA | NA | TRBJ1-2 | TRBV6-4 | 14 | TGTGCCAGCAGTGACTCCCCGGGAGACTATGGCTACACCTTC | CASSDSPGDYGYTF
NA | NA | TRBJ2-1 | TRBV11-3 | 13 | TGTGCCAGCAGCCAAAGGGGTCGTGATGAGCAGTTCTTC | CASSQRGRDEQFF
few | NA | TRBJ1-5 | TRBV4-1 | 16 | TGCGCCAGCAGCCAAGAAGGGGGGGCAAGCAATCAGCCCCAGCATTTT | CASSQEGGASNQPQHF
NA | TRBD2 | TRBJ2-7 | TRBV5-1 | 13 | TGCGCCAGCAGCTTAGCGGGGGCCAACGAGCAGTACTTC | CASSLAGANEQYF
few | TRBD1 | TRBJ1-2 | TRBV5-1 | 14 | TGCGCCAGCAGCTTTGAGGGGGCGAACTATGGCTACACCTTC | CASSFEGANYGYTF
NA | TRBD1 | TRBJ2-2 | TRBV25-1 | 15 | TGTGCCAGCAGATCGGACAGGGGAAATGCCGGGGAGCTGTTTTTT | CASRSDRGNAGELFF
few | TRBD2 | TRBJ2-7 | TRBV9 | 13 | TGTGCCAGCAGTCTCGCGGGAGATTACGAGCAGTACTTC | CASSLAGDYEQYF
NA | TRBD1 | TRBJ2-7 | TRBV19 | 12 | TGTGCCAGCAGACAGGGGATGAACGAGCAGTACTTC | CASRQGMNEQYF
NA | TRBD1 | TRBJ2-3 | TRBV6-5 | 16 | TGTGCCAGCAGTTACTCGCGGACAGGGAGCACAGATACGCAGTATTTT | CASSYSRTGSTDTQYF
NA | TRBD1 | TRBJ1-5 | TRBV19 | 13 | TGTGCCAGTAGTCGGGACAGTAATCAGCCCCAGCATTTT | CASSRDSNQPQHF